This TCR beta chain was observed in a study of blood T cell repertoires in COVID-19. As for the study in general: In each case, the material was cDNA or gDNA derived from T cells, B-cell-depleted T cells, or PBMCs.

This CDR3 has 15 amino acids. Germline V gene lookup returns CDR1 SGHKS and CDR2 YYEKEE (reference sequence). Trimming pared 1 base from V and 5 bases from J, leaving 15 bases between. The data were produced by immunoSEQ multiplex PCR, yet TCRdb's version contains in-frame clones alone and is incomplete. The table lists about 50,000 clones, about 80% of them singletons. The sample taken for sequencing was peripheral blood. This chain joins TRBV5-5 and TRBJ2-5, with a tentative D call TRBD2 (7 bases). The receptor comes from a man between 65 and 80 years old with acute or convalescent COVID-19. As DNA, the CDR3 is TGTGCCAGCAGCTTGTGGGGGGGGCAACAGGAGACCCAGTACTTC. This encodes CASSLWGGQQETQYF.